This T cell receptor (beta chain) was sequenced during a study of shared clonotypes between healthy human individuals. Clones were sequenced by immunoSEQ multiplex PCR, and TCRdb holds only the in-frame ones, with some missing. Of more than 450,000 clones in the sample, approximately 85% were seen once. Sample: PBMCs. The sequence came from a woman between 40 and 50 years old in good health. Some clones in this sample may be carry-over from other donors' samples.

CDR3: CASSLGLGTVSGNTIYF. CDR3 DNA sequence: TGTGCCAGCAGCTTAGGGTTAGGGACAGTCTCTGGAAACACCATATATTTT. The rearrangement uses TRBV11-2 and TRBJ1-3; TRBD1 agrees at 7 bases. The CDR3 loop spans 17 amino acids. After removal of 1 base from V and 0 bases from J, the junction contained 6 bases not matched to a gene. Per the germline V gene, CDR1 is SGHAT and CDR2 is FQNNGV.